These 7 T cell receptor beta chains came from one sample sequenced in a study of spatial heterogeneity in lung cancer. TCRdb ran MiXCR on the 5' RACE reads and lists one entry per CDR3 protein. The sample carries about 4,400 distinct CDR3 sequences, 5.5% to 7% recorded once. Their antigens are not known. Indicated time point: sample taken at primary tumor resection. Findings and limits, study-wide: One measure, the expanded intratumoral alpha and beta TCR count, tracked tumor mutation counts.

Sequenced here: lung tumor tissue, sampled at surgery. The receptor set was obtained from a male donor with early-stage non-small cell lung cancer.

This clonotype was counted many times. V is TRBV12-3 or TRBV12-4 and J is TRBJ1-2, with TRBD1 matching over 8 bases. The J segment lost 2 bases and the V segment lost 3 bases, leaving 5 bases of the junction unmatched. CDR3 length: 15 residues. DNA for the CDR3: TGTGCCAGCAGTTTCTTCCAGGGGGCAAACTATGGCTACACCTTC. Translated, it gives CASSFFQGANYGYTF.

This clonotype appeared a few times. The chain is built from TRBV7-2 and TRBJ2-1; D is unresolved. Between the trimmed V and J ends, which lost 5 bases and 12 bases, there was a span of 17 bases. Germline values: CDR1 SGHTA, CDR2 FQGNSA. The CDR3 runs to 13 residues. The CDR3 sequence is CASSTMDGLRQFF. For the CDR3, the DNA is TGTGCCAGCAGCACCATGGACGGTCTTAGGCAGTTCTTC. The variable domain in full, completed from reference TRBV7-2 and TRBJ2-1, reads GAGVSQSPSNKVTEKGKDVELRCDPISGHTALYWYRQSLGQGLEFLIYFQGNSAPDKSGLPSDRFSAERTGGSVSTLTIQRTQQEDSAVYLCASSTMDGLRQFFGPGTRLTVL.

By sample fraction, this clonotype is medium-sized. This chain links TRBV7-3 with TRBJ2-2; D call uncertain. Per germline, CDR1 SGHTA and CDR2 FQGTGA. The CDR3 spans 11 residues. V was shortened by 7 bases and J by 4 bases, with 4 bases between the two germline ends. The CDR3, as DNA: TGTGCCAGCACCCGCACCGGGGAGCTGTTTTTT. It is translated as CASTRTGELFF.

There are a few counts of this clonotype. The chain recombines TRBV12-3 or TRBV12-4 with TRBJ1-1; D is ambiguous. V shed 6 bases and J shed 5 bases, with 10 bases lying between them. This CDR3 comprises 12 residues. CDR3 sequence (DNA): TGTGCCAGCAGGGTGCGGGGAACTGAAGCTTTCTTT. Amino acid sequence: CASRVRGTEAFF.

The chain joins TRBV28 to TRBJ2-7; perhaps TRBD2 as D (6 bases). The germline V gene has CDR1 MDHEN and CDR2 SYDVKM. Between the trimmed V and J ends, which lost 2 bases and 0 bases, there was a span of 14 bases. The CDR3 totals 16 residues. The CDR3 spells CASSLPLRGGSYEQYF. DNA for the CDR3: TGTGCCAGCAGTTTACCCCTGCGGGGTGGCTCCTACGAGCAGTACTTC.

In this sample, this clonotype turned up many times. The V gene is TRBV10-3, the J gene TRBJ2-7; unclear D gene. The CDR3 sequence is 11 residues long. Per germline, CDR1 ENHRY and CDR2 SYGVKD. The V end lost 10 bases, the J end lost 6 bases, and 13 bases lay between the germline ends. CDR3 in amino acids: CATQRQAEQYF. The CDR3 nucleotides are TGTGCCACCCAACGTCAGGCCGAGCAGTACTTC.

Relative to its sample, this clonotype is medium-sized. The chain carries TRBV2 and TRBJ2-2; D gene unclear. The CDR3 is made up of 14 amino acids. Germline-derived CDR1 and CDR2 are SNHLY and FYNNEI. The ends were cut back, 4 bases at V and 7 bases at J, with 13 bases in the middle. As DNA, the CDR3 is TGTGCCAGCAGTGCCTCCCCTAGTTACGGGGAGCTGTTTTTT. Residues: CASSASPSYGELFF.